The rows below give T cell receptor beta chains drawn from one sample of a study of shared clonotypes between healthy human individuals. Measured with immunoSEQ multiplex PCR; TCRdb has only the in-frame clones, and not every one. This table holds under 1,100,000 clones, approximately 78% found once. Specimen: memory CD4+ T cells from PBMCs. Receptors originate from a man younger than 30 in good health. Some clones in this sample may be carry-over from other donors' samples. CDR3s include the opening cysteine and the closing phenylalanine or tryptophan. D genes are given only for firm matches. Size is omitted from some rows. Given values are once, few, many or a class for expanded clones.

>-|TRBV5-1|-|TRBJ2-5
CASSLRDGQETQYF
TGCGCCAGCAGCTTGAGGGACGGGCAAGAGACCCAGTACTTC
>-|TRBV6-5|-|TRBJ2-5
CASSYSETQYF
TGTGCCAGCAGTTACTCCGAGACCCAGTACTTC
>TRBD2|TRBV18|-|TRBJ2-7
CASSPQREGYEQYF
TGTGCCAGCTCACCACAGCGGGAGGGCTACGAGCAGTACTTC
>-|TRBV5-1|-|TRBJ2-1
CASSPGQFEQFF
TGCGCCAGCAGCCCAGGACAGTTTGAGCAGTTCTTC
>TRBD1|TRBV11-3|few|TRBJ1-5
CASSPRQGKDSNQPQHF
TGTGCCAGCAGCCCTAGACAGGGGAAAGATAGCAATCAGCCCCAGCATTTT
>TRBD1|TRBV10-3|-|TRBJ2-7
CAIMGTGVHEQYF
TGTGCCATCATGGGGACAGGGGTCCACGAGCAGTACTTC
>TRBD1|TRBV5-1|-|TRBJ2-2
CASSYGTAESGELFF
TGCGCCAGCAGCTACGGGACAGCTGAGTCCGGGGAGCTGTTTTTT
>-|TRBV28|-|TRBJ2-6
CASSLARAGANVLTF
TGTGCCAGCAGTTTAGCCAGGGCTGGGGCCAACGTCCTGACTTTC
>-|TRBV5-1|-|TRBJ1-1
CASSFRGPAEAFF
TGCGCCAGCAGCTTCAGGGGCCCAGCTGAAGCTTTCTTT
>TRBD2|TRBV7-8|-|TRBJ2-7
CASSSPSGLSYEQYF
TGTGCCAGCAGCTCGCCTAGCGGCCTCTCCTACGAGCAGTACTTC